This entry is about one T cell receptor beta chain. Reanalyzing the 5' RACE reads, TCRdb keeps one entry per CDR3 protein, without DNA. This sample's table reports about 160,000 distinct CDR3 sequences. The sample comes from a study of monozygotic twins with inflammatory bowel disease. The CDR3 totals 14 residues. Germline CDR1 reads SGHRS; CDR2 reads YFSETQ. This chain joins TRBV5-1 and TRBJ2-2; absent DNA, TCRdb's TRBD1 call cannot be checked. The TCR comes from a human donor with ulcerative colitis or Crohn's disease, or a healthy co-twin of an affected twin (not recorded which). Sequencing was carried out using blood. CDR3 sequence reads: CASSKGRSTGELFF.